These 27 T cell receptor beta chains share one sample of origin, sequenced in a study of T cell responses to AZD1222 COVID-19 vaccine. Measured with immunoSEQ multiplex PCR; TCRdb has only the in-frame clones, and not every one. Of around 150,000 clones detected, approximately 90% appear once; the ten largest clones hold less than 2%. Sample: peripheral blood, taken 28 days after the second AZD1222 dose. Every receptor here comes from an adult who received the AZD1222 COVID-19 vaccine.

Written as DNA, the CDR3 is TGTGCCAGCAGCTTCAACACTAATGAAAAACTGTTTTTT. Amino acids: CASSFNTNEKLFF. V is TRBV11-2 and J is TRBJ1-4; the D is unclear. The CDR3 spans 13 residues. CDR1 and CDR2 from the germline V gene are SGHAT and FQNNGV. The germline V and J ends were trimmed by 3 bases and 2 bases, with 4 bases remaining between them.

The rearrangement uses TRBV27 and TRBJ2-2; the D gene is possibly TRBD2 (5 bases). The CDR3 has 15 amino acids. The V gene lost 2 bases and the J gene lost 4 bases, with 11 bases spanning the gap. CDR1 and CDR2 (germline): MNHEY, SMNVEV (reference sequence). CDR3 DNA sequence: TGTGCCAGCAGTTTAACTAGGGCTCCCACCGGGGAGCTGTTTTTT. Translated, it gives CASSLTRAPTGELFF.

The gene calls are TRBV7-2 and TRBJ1-6; D is unresolved. Germline CDR1 SGHTA, CDR2 FQGNSA. V dropped 1 base and J dropped 9 bases, with 7 bases sitting between them. The CDR3 has 13 residues. The CDR3 region has the DNA TGTGCCAGCAGCTTAGGCGTAGCTTCACCCCTCCACTTT. The encoded protein is CASSLGVASPLHF.

V gene TRBV7-9 combines with J gene TRBJ2-7; 9 bases fit TRBD2. Germline V gives CDR1 SEHNR, CDR2 FQNEAQ (reference sequence). This CDR3 region has 16 residues. V lost 0 bases to trimming and J lost 5 bases; unmatched junction nucleotides: 8. CDR3 sequence reads: CASSLAAPAGGHEQYF. In DNA form, the CDR3 reads TGTGCCAGCAGCTTAGCCGCACCAGCGGGAGGCCACGAGCAGTACTTC.

This clone was observed a handful of times. J is TRBJ1-2 and V is TRBV7-9; 7 bases are shared with TRBD1. From germline, CDR1 is SEHNR and CDR2 FQNEAQ (reference sequence). This CDR3 contains 14 residues. Losses at the gene ends were 0 bases for V and 3 bases for J; bases not matched to a gene: 1. CDR3 loop: CASSLAGGYYGYTF. CDR3 sequence (DNA): TGTGCCAGCAGCTTAGCAGGGGGCTACTATGGCTACACCTTC.

J is TRBJ1-2 and V is TRBV5-1; 10 nucleotides align to TRBD1. CDR1 and CDR2 (germline): SGHRS, YFSETQ. This CDR3 is 14 amino acids long. The V gene end was trimmed by 4 bases and the J gene end by 7 bases; junction bases not matched to a gene: 7. CDR3 residues: CASSTTGQGFGYTF. CDR3 bases: TGCGCCAGCAGCACAACGGGACAGGGGTTTGGCTACACCTTC.

For the CDR3, the DNA is TGTGCCAGTAGTATCAGGGAGGATGGCTACACCTTC. As protein: CASSIREDGYTF. The chain has TRBV19 and TRBJ1-2; the D gene is possibly TRBD1 (5 bases). V was clipped by 3 bases and J by 6 bases, with 8 bases between them. CDR1 and CDR2 (germline): LNHDA, SQIVND (reference sequence). The CDR3 consists of 12 residues.

This clone was seen a single time. The V gene is TRBV19, the J gene TRBJ2-3; the match to TRBD2 covers 10 bases. The CDR3 is made up of 15 amino acids. Germline V gives CDR1 LNHDA, CDR2 SQIVND (reference sequence). The V segment lost 2 bases and the J segment 4 bases; nucleotides outside the gene matches: 3. For the CDR3, the DNA is TGTGCCAGTAGTATAACTAGCGGGAAATCAGATACGCAGTATTTT. Its protein is CASSITSGKSDTQYF.

The V and J genes are TRBV7-8 and TRBJ1-2; D not certain. The ends were cut back, 4 bases at V and 8 bases at J, with 14 bases in the middle. Germline CDR1 and CDR2: SGHVS and FQNEAQ. There are 13 residues in the CDR3. The CDR3 nucleotides are TGTGCCAGCAGCTCGGCGGGGAGGGTGGGCTACACCTTC. Protein sequence: CASSSAGRVGYTF.

This clone was observed a single time. V is TRBV6-5 and J is TRBJ2-1, with TRBD2 matching 13 bases. Losses at the gene ends were 7 bases for V and 6 bases for J; bases not matched to a gene: 6. Looked up from germline, CDR1 is MNHEY and CDR2 is SVGAGI. The CDR3 runs 15 residues. The CDR3 reads CASNRLAGGVNEQFF. Here the CDR3 DNA reads TGTGCCAGCAACAGACTAGCGGGAGGTGTCAATGAGCAGTTCTTC.

V gene TRBV7-3 combines with J gene TRBJ2-2; possible D gene TRBD2, 6 bases. Germline lookup yields CDR1 SGHTA and CDR2 FQGTGA. The CDR3 has 16 residues. V shed 4 bases and J shed 7 bases, with 19 bases lying between them. CDR3 in DNA: TGTGCCAGCAGCTCGACTGGGCGGGAATACGACGGGGAGCTGTTTTTT. Translation gives CASSSTGREYDGELFF. Drawing the rest from reference TRBV7-3 and TRBJ2-2, the complete variable domain is GAGVSQTPSNKVTEKGKYVELRCDPISGHTALYWYRQSLGQGPEFLIYFQGTGAADDSGLPNDRFFAVRPEGSVSTLKIQRTERGDSAVYLCASSSTGREYDGELFFGEGSRLTVL.

This rearrangement joins TRBV19 to TRBJ1-5; 7 bases fit TRBD1. J was trimmed by 5 bases and V by 7 bases; bases with no gene match: 11. There are 15 residues in the CDR3. CDR1 and CDR2 from the germline V gene are LNHDA and SQIVND (reference sequence). The CDR3 nucleotides read TGTGCCAGTACCCCGGGCGACAGGGCCTATCAGCCCCAGCATTTT. This sequence encodes CASTPGDRAYQPQHF.

The chain carries TRBV12-5 and TRBJ1-1; TRBD1 matches 8 bases. The germline gives CDR1 LGHNT, CDR2 FRNRAP. The trim removed 0 bases at V and 8 bases at J, leaving 8 bases unmatched. The CDR3 is made up of 15 amino acids. The CDR3 protein is CASGLVRRTGTEAFF. The CDR3 nucleotides read TGTGCTAGTGGTTTGGTACGAAGGACAGGGACCGAAGCTTTCTTT.

V is TRBV9 and J is TRBJ2-1; 14 bases match TRBD2. V shed 4 bases, J shed 0 bases, and the junction held 3 bases outside the gene matches. This CDR3 is 17 amino acids long. Germline V gives CDR1 SGDLS, CDR2 YYNGEE. The CDR3 reads CASSKGTSGSSYNEQFF. Here the CDR3 DNA reads TGTGCCAGCAGCAAGGGGACTAGCGGGAGCTCCTACAATGAGCAGTTCTTC.

The chain is built from TRBV9 and TRBJ1-2; TRBD1 matches 10 bases. This CDR3 has 15 amino acids. Unmatched junction bases numbered 11, after V lost 4 bases and J lost 8 bases. Germline CDR1 reads SGDLS; CDR2 reads YYNGEE. CDR3 in amino acids: CASSPRDRGFGGYTF. As DNA, the CDR3 is TGTGCCAGCAGCCCCCGGGACAGGGGATTCGGGGGCTACACCTTC.

This clone appeared a few times. V usage is TRBV18 and J usage is TRBJ1-1, with a weak D call TRBD1 (6 bases). The CDR3 spans 15 residues. V was cut by 0 bases and J by 6 bases, with 14 bases left in between. CDR1 is KGHSH and CDR2 is LQKENI in the germline V gene. CDR3 coding DNA: TGTGCCAGCTCACCACCGGTAGGGGGAGGACCTGAAGCTTTCTTT. Its translation is CASSPPVGGGPEAFF.

J is TRBJ1-1 and V is TRBV7-2; D uncertain. Trimming pared 0 bases from V and 1 base from J, leaving 9 bases between. The germline gives CDR1 SGHTA, CDR2 FQGNSA. The CDR3 spans 15 residues. CDR3 sequence: CASSLARATNTEAFF. DNA for the CDR3: TGTGCCAGCAGCTTAGCGAGGGCAACGAACACTGAAGCTTTCTTT.

The V call is TRBV27, the J call TRBJ2-5; 8 bases are shared with TRBD2. Looked up from germline, CDR1 is MNHEY and CDR2 is SMNVEV (reference sequence). Trimming removed 4 bases from V and 4 bases from J; junction bases left unmatched: 8. This CDR3 is built from 15 residues. Written as DNA, the CDR3 is TGTGCCAGCAGTTGGCCAGGAGCGGGAGTAGAGACCCAGTACTTC. This translates into CASSWPGAGVETQYF.

This clone was counted between two and nine times. V usage is TRBV25-1 and J usage is TRBJ1-6, with D unclear. CDR1 is MGHDK and CDR2 is SYGVNS in the germline V gene. V dropped 3 bases and J dropped 8 bases, with 11 bases sitting between them. The CDR3 consists of 14 residues. In DNA, the CDR3 is TGTGCCAGCAGTGACCCATGGCCCCATTCACCCCTCCACTTT. Residues: CASSDPWPHSPLHF.

The J gene is TRBJ1-3, the V gene TRBV5-1; D remains ambiguous. The ends were cut back, 5 bases at V and 2 bases at J, with 14 bases in the middle. The CDR3 runs 15 residues. Germline values: CDR1 SGHRS, CDR2 YFSETQ. The CDR3 nucleotides are TGCGCCAGCAGGAGCACCGGCCAAACTGGAAACACCATATATTTT. It is translated as CASRSTGQTGNTIYF.

The chain is built from TRBV12-5 and TRBJ2-7; 7 bases fit TRBD2. The V gene's germline CDR1 is LGHNT and CDR2 FRNRAP. The CDR3 runs to 15 residues. Unmatched junction bases numbered 6, after V lost 2 bases and J lost 2 bases. CDR3 in DNA: TGTGCTAGTGGTTTGCGGCTACGGGGGGCCTACGAGCAGTACTTC. Protein product: CASGLRLRGAYEQYF.

The chain is built from TRBV6-6 and TRBJ2-1; 7 bases are shared with TRBD1. Trimming at V came to 6 bases and at J to 8 bases, leaving 10 bases not matched to a gene. The CDR3 extends over 14 amino acids. CDR1 is MNHNY, CDR2 SVGAGI, per germline (reference sequence). This chain's CDR3 is CASSSGQVKDEQFF. In DNA, the CDR3 is TGTGCCAGCAGCTCCGGACAGGTCAAGGATGAGCAGTTCTTC.

V is TRBV7-9 and J is TRBJ1-6; the D gene is possibly TRBD1 (5 bases). From germline, CDR1 is SEHNR and CDR2 FQNEAQ (reference sequence). Trimming removed 7 bases at V and 10 bases at J, with 23 bases between. The CDR3 has 16 amino acids. CDR3 nucleotide sequence: TGTGCCAGCATCGCGCAGGGTCAGGCAGGTCGATCACCCCTCCACTTT. Its protein is CASIAQGQAGRSPLHF.

This sequence joins TRBV7-3 and TRBJ1-6, with 7 bases fitting TRBD1. J gave up 5 bases and V 0 bases, and 4 bases lay outside the gene matches. Germline V CDR1 and CDR2: SGHTA, FQGTGA. This CDR3 contains 16 residues. The DNA of the CDR3 is TGTGCCAGCAGCTTAACAGCGGGACAGCATAATTCACCCCTCCACTTT. It encodes CASSLTAGQHNSPLHF.

The chain employs TRBV6-1 and TRBJ2-3; D uncertain. The germline V gene encodes CDR1 MNHNS and CDR2 SASEGT. V lost 3 bases to trimming and J lost 0 bases, with 13 bases between them. The CDR3 sequence is 16 residues long. The CDR3 DNA reads as TGTGCCAGCAGTGACCCCGGAACTTATAGCACAGATACGCAGTATTTT. This translates into CASSDPGTYSTDTQYF.

The CDR3 sequence: CASSPSGANYNEQFF. The CDR3 nucleotides read TGTGCCAGCTCACCATCAGGGGCTAATTACAATGAGCAGTTCTTC. The chain links TRBV18 to TRBJ2-1; D may be TRBD1 (6 bases). Germline lookup yields CDR1 KGHSH and CDR2 LQKENI. This CDR3 has 15 amino acids. V was trimmed by 2 bases and J by 4 bases, leaving 12 bases between them.

The gene calls are TRBV5-1 and TRBJ1-2, with no clear D. The V end was cut by 3 bases, the J end by 4 bases, with 10 bases between. CDR1 is SGHRS, CDR2 YFSETQ, per germline. The CDR3 runs 13 residues. DNA of the CDR3: TGCGCCAGCAGCTCGAATCACTTCTATGGCTACACCTTC. This translates into CASSSNHFYGYTF.